Listed below are T cell receptor beta chains from one sample, sequenced in a study of blood T cells in healthy people across ages. Each CDR3 protein gets one entry after TCRdb re-called the 5' RACE reads with MiXCR. The sample has 1.4 million or so distinct CDR3 sequences; around 40% are singletons. The sample consisted of blood. These receptors all come from a woman between 18 and 29 years old in good health. Each CDR3 is given with its conserved first and last residue. The order of the fields is V gene, clone size, D gene, J gene, CDR3 DNA, CDR3 protein. A D gene is named only where the DNA matches it firmly. Some rows have no size entry. The others give once, few or many, or a class for an expanded clone.

TRBV4-3	few	.	TRBJ1-4	TGCGCCAGCAGCCAAGACCGGGCGACGGGACTGTTTTTT	CASSQDRATGLFF
TRBV4-3	.	TRBD2	TRBJ2-2	TGCGCCAGCAGCCAAGATTGGGCGGGGGGGCCTCATACCGGGGAGCTGTTTTTT	CASSQDWAGGPHTGELFF
TRBV4-1	.	TRBD1	TRBJ2-5	TGCGCCAGCAGCCAATCACCGGGACAGCAAGAGACCCAGTACTTC	CASSQSPGQQETQYF
TRBV5-1	.	.	TRBJ2-1	TGCGCCAGCAGCTTTCAGGGGACCATTTACAATGAGCAGTTCTTC	CASSFQGTIYNEQFF
TRBV12-3/TRBV12-4	.	TRBD1	TRBJ1-2	TGTGCCAGCAGTCGCAGGGGGAGCGGCTACACCTTC	CASSRRGSGYTF
TRBV20-1	few	.	TRBJ2-1	TGCAGTGCTAGAGATCTCGGCAGGAAATCCTACAATGAGCAGTTCTTC	CSARDLGRKSYNEQFF
TRBV7-2	few	TRBD1	TRBJ1-2	TGTGCCAGCAGCTTAATAGGGGGCATGTTTAGCTATGGCTACACCTTC	CASSLIGGMFSYGYTF
TRBV7-9	.	.	TRBJ2-5	TGTGCCAGCAGCCATCAGCCGGGGGAGACCCAGTACTTC	CASSHQPGETQYF
TRBV7-2	.	.	TRBJ2-2	TGTGCCAGCAGCCTAACCGGGACTACCGGGGAGCTGTTTTTT	CASSLTGTTGELFF
TRBV4-3	few	.	TRBJ1-5	TGCGCCAGCAGCCAAAGTTTAGGGAATCAGCCCCAGCATTTT	CASSQSLGNQPQHF
TRBV20-1	.	.	TRBJ2-7	TGCAGTGCTATACGCTACGGGGGTGCGTACGAGCAGTACTTC	CSAIRYGGAYEQYF
TRBV4-3	.	.	TRBJ2-7	TGCGCCAGCAGCCAAGATAAAGGACCTCCCCGAGCCGAGCAGTACTTC	CASSQDKGPPRAEQYF
TRBV9	many	TRBD1	TRBJ2-3	TGTGCCAGCAGCGTAGCAACCTCGACAGGGATAGGTACAGATACGCAGTATTTT	CASSVATSTGIGTDTQYF
TRBV5-1	.	.	TRBJ2-5	TGCGCCAGCAGCCTGCAGGGCAGGCTGTTCCAAGAGACCCAGTACTTC	CASSLQGRLFQETQYF
TRBV5-1	.	.	TRBJ1-2	TGCGCCAGCAGCCCCGCTGGGTCAAGGAACTATGGCTACACCTTC	CASSPAGSRNYGYTF
TRBV29-1	.	.	TRBJ1-2	TGCAGCGTCATCCTTGACAGAATCTATGGCTACACCTTC	CSVILDRIYGYTF
TRBV20-1	.	TRBD1	TRBJ1-5	TGCAGTGCTAGAGTAGGGGGCAATCTGCCCCAGCATTTT	CSARVGGNLPQHF
TRBV6-5	.	TRBD1	TRBJ1-3	TGTGCCAGCAGCGGGGACAGAAGCTCTGGAAACACCATATATTTT	CASSGDRSSGNTIYF
TRBV4-3	.	TRBD2	TRBJ2-1	TGCGCCAGCAGCCCGGGACTAGCCACTACTCTACTTTACAATGAGCAGTTCTTC	CASSPGLATTLLYNEQFF
TRBV6-2/TRBV6-3	.	.	TRBJ2-5	TGTGCCAGCAGTTACCATCAAACGGGAAAAGAGACCCAGTACTTC	CASSYHQTGKETQYF
TRBV7-2	few	TRBD1	TRBJ1-5	TGTGCCAGCATCCTTACCGGGACAGGGAATCAGCCCCAGCATTTT	CASILTGTGNQPQHF
TRBV15	.	.	TRBJ2-5	TGTGCCACCAGCAGAGGTTTCGAGAGGGGTGGGCGAGAGACCCAGTACTTC	CATSRGFERGGRETQYF
TRBV28	.	.	TRBJ2-3	TGTGCCAGCAGGGCAAGGACTGTTACAGATATGCAGTATTTT	CASRARTVTDMQYF
TRBV7-2	few	.	TRBJ2-7	TGTGCCAGCAGCTTATTCCGGGGGAACTACGAGCAGTACTTC	CASSLFRGNYEQYF
TRBV6-6	few	.	TRBJ2-4	TGTGCCAGCAGCCCGACACGAACTTGGGGAAACATTCAGTACTTC	CASSPTRTWGNIQYF
TRBV2	.	TRBD1	TRBJ2-7	TGTGCCAGCAGACGGGACAGGACAAGGGACGAGCAGTACTTC	CASRRDRTRDEQYF
TRBV10-3	few	.	TRBJ2-4	TGTGCCATCAGTGAGGGGCAGCGGCCAAACATTCAGTACTTC	CAISEGQRPNIQYF
TRBV10-3	few	TRBD1	TRBJ2-2	TGTGCCATCAGTAGGGGACAGATTGGAGTGGCGGACACCGGGGAGCTGTTTTTT	CAISRGQIGVADTGELFF
TRBV12-3/TRBV12-4	few	.	TRBJ1-4	TGTGCCAGCAGTTTACGCGGGCTGGGTAATGAAAAACTGTTTTTT	CASSLRGLGNEKLFF
TRBV9	few	.	TRBJ2-5	TGTGCCAGCAGCGTAGCGGACAGTCAAGAGACCCAGTACTTC	CASSVADSQETQYF
TRBV7-8	.	.	TRBJ1-1	TGTGCCAGCAGCTTAGTTGTGAGTGGAACTGAAGCTTTCTTT	CASSLVVSGTEAFF
TRBV6-4	many	TRBD2	TRBJ2-3	TGTGCCAGCAGTGTTGATAGCGGGAGTACTACGCAGTATTTT	CASSVDSGSTTQYF
TRBV6-2/TRBV6-3	.	TRBD1	TRBJ2-4	TGTGCCAGCAGCCCCCCTCGGGACAGCAGTAGAGCCAAAAACATTCAGTACTTC	CASSPPRDSSRAKNIQYF
TRBV12-3/TRBV12-4	.	.	TRBJ2-7	TGTGCCAGCAGTTTAAACCCTAAACAGATCCCTAAGCAGTACTTC	CASSLNPKQIPKQYF
TRBV12-3/TRBV12-4	.	.	TRBJ2-5	TGTGCCAGCAGCTTCCACGGGACACGAGTCTACAATGAGCAGTACTTC	CASSFHGTRVYNEQYF
TRBV12-3/TRBV12-4	few	TRBD2	TRBJ2-3	TGTGCCAGCAGCCCAAATAAGGGACTACAAGATACGCAGTATTTT	CASSPNKGLQDTQYF
TRBV12-3/TRBV12-4	.	TRBD2	TRBJ2-3	TGTGCCAGCAGTTTTAGCGGGTCACGGGATACGCAGTATTTT	CASSFSGSRDTQYF
TRBV7-2	.	.	TRBJ2-1	TGTGCCAGCAGCTTGGAAACAGCCTACAATGAGCAGTTCTTC	CASSLETAYNEQFF
TRBV18	.	.	TRBJ1-1	TGTGCCAGCTCACCAGGGACTGGGGATGAAGCTTTCTTT	CASSPGTGDEAFF
TRBV14	.	TRBD2	TRBJ2-1	TGTGCCAGCAGCCAATCCGGGACTACCTACAATGAGCAGTTCTTC	CASSQSGTTYNEQFF
TRBV6-2/TRBV6-3	.	.	TRBJ2-5	TGTGCCAGCAGTTTTACCGGCTTGTCTGAGCAGTACTTC	CASSFTGLSEQYF
TRBV6-1	.	TRBD1	TRBJ1-2	TGTGCCAGCAGTGAAACCGGGACAGGGGCTTTTGGCTACACCTTC	CASSETGTGAFGYTF
TRBV5-1	.	.	TRBJ2-1	TGCGCCAGCAGGACGGACGGGTACAATGAGCAGTTCTTC	CASRTDGYNEQFF
TRBV5-1	many	.	TRBJ1-1	TGCGCCAGCAGCCATTCCGGGACGGTGAACACTGAAGCTTTCTTT	CASSHSGTVNTEAFF
TRBV20-1	.	.	TRBJ2-1	TGCAGTGCTAGAAACGGTGGCAGTAGCTCCTACAATGAGCAGTTCTTC	CSARNGGSSSYNEQFF
TRBV20-1	.	.	TRBJ2-5	TGCAGTGCTACCAGCGGAAAAGAGACCCAGTACTTC	CSATSGKETQYF
TRBV7-3	few	TRBD2	TRBJ2-7	TGTGCCAGCAGCTCCCGGCCGGGACTAGCGGGTCATAGCTCCTACAATGAGCAGTACTTC	CASSSRPGLAGHSSYNEQYF
TRBV12-3/TRBV12-4	.	.	TRBJ2-3	TGTGCCAGCAGTTTCGCGCAGGGTAGCACAGATACGCAGTATTTT	CASSFAQGSTDTQYF
TRBV27	.	.	TRBJ1-2	TGTGCCAGCAGACCGACCGGTCGCTTTGTCTACACCTTC	CASRPTGRFVYTF
TRBV30	few	.	TRBJ2-6	TGTGCCTGGACCCCAGGGGCTCTCTCTGGGGCCAACGTCCTGACTTTC	CAWTPGALSGANVLTF
TRBV7-2	.	.	TRBJ2-1	TGTGCCAGCAGCTTATCGGCCGCGGATCGTGAGCAGTTCTTC	CASSLSAADREQFF
TRBV5-5	.	.	TRBJ1-5	TGTGCCAGCAGCTTAGACCGGCTACAGCCCCAGCATTTT	CASSLDRLQPQHF
TRBV12-3/TRBV12-4	many	.	TRBJ2-5	TGTGCCAGCAGTTTTAGTCAGGGTGGGGAGACCCAGTACTTC	CASSFSQGGETQYF
TRBV6-5	.	TRBD2	TRBJ2-3	TGTGCCAGCAGCGCCCGACTAGCGGGGGTTTTAGATACGCAGTATTTT	CASSARLAGVLDTQYF
TRBV20-1	.	.	TRBJ2-5	TGCAGTGCAGTTTTCGGGGGAGTCCAAGAGACCCGGTACTTC	CSAVFGGVQETRYF
TRBV11-3	.	.	TRBJ2-3	TGTGCCAGCAGCTTGGGAGCATTCACAGATACGCAGTATTTT	CASSLGAFTDTQYF